The rows below give T cell receptor beta chains drawn from one sample of a study of T cell repertoires in cytomegalovirus infection. TCRdb reprocessed the reads via MiXCR and lists one record per CDR3 protein. Of some 270,000 distinct CDR3 sequences listed, 22% are singletons. Their cognate antigens are unknown. Specimen: cultured PBMCs, collected from culture after CMV antigen stimulation. These receptor sequences come from a human donor in good health (CMV status not recorded). Some clones in this sample may be carry-over from other donors' samples. Each CDR3 is given with its conserved first and last residue. The D gene is left open where the match is weak. For some rows the clone size is stated as once, few or many, or as a class when expanded; others skip it.

NA,TRBV6-1,15,TRBJ2-3,NA,TGTGCCAGCAGCCGGGGACTGGGAGACACAGATACGCAGTATTTT,CASSRGLGDTDTQYF
few,TRBV7-9,10,TRBJ2-1,NA,TGTGCCAGCAGCTCCTCGGAGCAGTTCTTC,CASSSSEQFF
NA,TRBV7-2,16,TRBJ2-5,NA,TGTGCCAGCAGCTTAGTTGGGACTTCCAGCATCGAGACCCAGTACTTC,CASSLVGTSSIETQYF
NA,TRBV6-2/TRBV6-3,14,TRBJ2-5,TRBD1,TGTGCCAGCAGTTTCGACAGGGGAGGAGAGACCCAGTACTTC,CASSFDRGGETQYF
NA,TRBV4-1,15,TRBJ2-6,TRBD1,TGCGCCAGCAGGGACAGGGCAACCGGGGCCAACGTCCTGACTTTC,CASRDRATGANVLTF
many,TRBV18,14,TRBJ1-5,NA,TGTGCCAGCAGCCCCGGAGGGCTCGGTCAGCCCCAGCATTTT,CASSPGGLGQPQHF
few,TRBV19,15,TRBJ1-2,NA,TGTGCCAGTAGTGAAGACCCAACAGGGAACTATGGCTACACCTTC,CASSEDPTGNYGYTF
NA,TRBV2,16,TRBJ2-3,TRBD2,TGTGCCAGCAGTGAAGGGCTAGCGGGATACACAGATACGCAGTATTTT,CASSEGLAGYTDTQYF
NA,TRBV12-3/TRBV12-4,14,TRBJ1-6,NA,TGTGCCAGCAGACTGACGGCGCGTAATTCACCCCTCCACTTT,CASRLTARNSPLHF
NA,TRBV5-4,14,TRBJ2-6,NA,TGTGCCAGCCTGCCCGACTCTGGGGCCAACGTCCTGACTTTC,CASLPDSGANVLTF
few,TRBV20-1,14,TRBJ2-3,TRBD2,TGCAGTGCTAGAGTTGCGGGAGGTTCAGATACGCAGTATTTT,CSARVAGGSDTQYF
NA,TRBV5-1,17,TRBJ1-1,NA,TGCGCCAGCAGCTTGGAAAATGGATCGCCGGTCGGCACTGAAGCTTTCTTT,CASSLENGSPVGTEAFF
few,TRBV11-2,15,TRBJ1-4,TRBD1,TGTGCCAGCAGCCCCGGACAGGGGACTAATGAAAAACTGTTTTTT,CASSPGQGTNEKLFF
many,TRBV7-2,13,TRBJ2-2,NA,TGTGCCAGCAGCGACGGACTTACCGGGGAGCTGTTTTTT,CASSDGLTGELFF
few,TRBV19,14,TRBJ2-1,NA,TGTGCCAGTAGTATGTTACTATCTTACAATGAGCAGTTCTTC,CASSMLLSYNEQFF
few,TRBV7-3,14,TRBJ2-7,NA,TGTGCCAGCAGCTTGTCCGACAGGCCTTACGAGCAGTACTTC,CASSLSDRPYEQYF
NA,TRBV19,18,TRBJ2-1,TRBD2,TGTGCCAGTAGGGACCTCCCCGTGGGACTAGCGGGGGCCAATGAGCAGTTCTTC,CASRDLPVGLAGANEQFF
few,TRBV28,12,TRBJ1-5,NA,TGTGCCAGCAGTTTGTCTATTGGACCCCAGCATTTT,CASSLSIGPQHF
few,TRBV2,17,TRBJ2-7,NA,TGTGCCAGCAGCTCAGGGTTGGTGGGAGCCCCAACCTACGAGCAGTACTTC,CASSSGLVGAPTYEQYF
NA,TRBV20-1,14,TRBJ2-1,NA,TGCAGTGCAAGCCGCCACGGGACTCTCAATGAGCAGTTCTTC,CSASRHGTLNEQFF
many,TRBV28,16,TRBJ2-3,TRBD2,TGTGCCAGCAGTTTCCCCAGCGGGGAAGGCACAGATACGCAGTATTTT,CASSFPSGEGTDTQYF
few,TRBV4-1,15,TRBJ2-1,TRBD2,TGCGCCAGCAGCCAAACACCGGGACTAGTTGGCGAGCAGTTCTTC,CASSQTPGLVGEQFF
few,TRBV19,16,TRBJ2-5,NA,TGTGCCAGCTCCCGCGGAGACCCCCCCTTGAGGGAGACCCAGTACTTC,CASSRGDPPLRETQYF
NA,TRBV6-6,15,TRBJ1-2,TRBD1,TGTGCCAGCAGGACCGGGACAGGGAATAACTATGGCTACACCTTC,CASRTGTGNNYGYTF
few,TRBV2,15,TRBJ2-1,TRBD2,TGTGCCAGCACCGGGACTAGCGGGAAGGGCAATGAGCAGTTCTTC,CASTGTSGKGNEQFF
NA,TRBV20-1,13,TRBJ2-1,TRBD2,TGCAGTGCTAGAGGGGGGGGGAGTATTGAGCAGTTCTTC,CSARGGGSIEQFF
NA,TRBV5-1,13,TRBJ1-2,NA,TGCGCCAGTAACCCCGGGACACTGGGGGGCTACACCTTC,CASNPGTLGGYTF
NA,TRBV6-6,16,TRBJ2-6,TRBD1,TGTGCCAGCAGTTACCCTACAGGGGTCGGGGCCAACGTCCTGACTTTC,CASSYPTGVGANVLTF
few,TRBV10-2,14,TRBJ2-5,TRBD2,TGCGCCAGCAGTGGGACTAGCCCGCAAGAGACCCAGTACTTC,CASSGTSPQETQYF
many,TRBV7-2,15,TRBJ2-7,NA,TGTGCCAGCAGCCTAAGGGGGTCCTTTGCCTACGAGCAGTACTTC,CASSLRGSFAYEQYF
many,TRBV28,14,TRBJ2-1,TRBD2,TGTGCCAGCAGCAGCGGGAGGGCCGCCAATGAGCAGTTCTTC,CASSSGRAANEQFF
few,TRBV7-8,16,TRBJ2-3,TRBD2,TGTGCCAGCAGCTTAGTTAGCGGGAGACCCGGGGATACGCAGTATTTT,CASSLVSGRPGDTQYF
few,TRBV27,15,TRBJ1-5,NA,TGTGCCAGCAGTTCACTACAGGAGAGCAATCAGCCCCAGCATTTT,CASSSLQESNQPQHF
NA,TRBV28,15,TRBJ2-7,NA,TGTGCCAGCAGTTTATGGGAGGGACTTCGCTACGAGCAGTACTTC,CASSLWEGLRYEQYF
NA,TRBV12-3/TRBV12-4,16,TRBJ1-2,NA,TGTGCCAGCAGCCTTTATACCGACCGCCCCGGGGATGGCTACACCTTC,CASSLYTDRPGDGYTF
few,TRBV5-5,15,TRBJ1-5,NA,TGTGCCAGCAGCTCCGGTCGGGGGGCGAATCAGCCCCAGCATTTT,CASSSGRGANQPQHF
many,TRBV7-2,14,TRBJ2-7,NA,TGTGCCAGCAGCTTTATAAGCGGGTTCTACGAGCAGTACTTC,CASSFISGFYEQYF
few,TRBV7-8,14,TRBJ1-2,TRBD1,TGTGCCAGCAGCTTCGGGACAGGGAGCGTCGGCTACACCTTC,CASSFGTGSVGYTF
many,TRBV7-2,16,TRBJ1-2,NA,TGTGCCAGCAGCGGTACCTATAACACAGCGTCCTATGGCTACACCTTC,CASSGTYNTASYGYTF
NA,TRBV29-1,13,TRBJ2-7,TRBD2,TGCAGCGTGGCCATGGCTAGCGGGAGAGGGCAGTACTTC,CSVAMASGRGQYF
many,TRBV7-3,18,TRBJ2-1,NA,TGTGCCAGCAGCCCGGGACACAGTACTAGCTCCCGACGAAATGAGCAGTTCTTC,CASSPGHSTSSRRNEQFF
NA,TRBV20-1,14,TRBJ1-6,TRBD1,TGCAGTGCTCAAACGGACAGGGAGGGATCACCCCTCCACTTT,CSAQTDREGSPLHF
many,TRBV7-2,13,TRBJ2-5,NA,TGTGCCAGCGGATTGAGGGACCAAGAGACCCAGTACTTC,CASGLRDQETQYF
NA,TRBV10-3,13,TRBJ1-1,NA,TGTGCCATCAGTGAGATAATGGAAAGTGAAGCTTTCTTT,CAISEIMESEAFF
many,TRBV7-2,16,TRBJ2-7,NA,TGTGCCAGCAGCTTAGGCGGCGGTTCCACCCCCCTCGAGCAGTACTTC,CASSLGGGSTPLEQYF
NA,TRBV28,14,TRBJ1-5,NA,TGTGCCAGCAGTTTACCGGGTCCTTATCAGCCCCAGCATTTT,CASSLPGPYQPQHF
NA,TRBV11-2,15,TRBJ2-1,NA,TGTGCCAGCAGCGCCCTTGAACTAGGGACGTTAGGGCAGTTCTTC,CASSALELGTLGQFF
NA,TRBV7-2,13,TRBJ2-2,NA,TGTGCCAGCAGCCCCCAATACACCGGGGAGCTGTTTTTT,CASSPQYTGELFF
NA,TRBV19,14,TRBJ1-1,TRBD1,TGTGCCAGTAGATCTCAGGGGGAGAACACTGAAGCTTTCTTT,CASRSQGENTEAFF
few,TRBV5-4,14,TRBJ1-1,NA,TGTGCCAGCAGCTTGGCCGCAGGGTACGCTGAAGCTTTCTTT,CASSLAAGYAEAFF
few,TRBV5-1,13,TRBJ1-5,NA,TGCGCCAGCAGCTTCGCTCTAGATCAGCCCCAGCATTTT,CASSFALDQPQHF
NA,TRBV28,12,TRBJ1-5,NA,TGTGCCAGCAATACAGTCAATCAGCCCCAGCATTTT,CASNTVNQPQHF
few,TRBV6-2/TRBV6-3,13,TRBJ1-2,NA,TGTGCCAGCAGTTTTCTTCCGGAAGGGGGCTACACCTTC,CASSFLPEGGYTF
NA,TRBV5-6,18,TRBJ2-2,TRBD2,TGTGCCAGCAGCGGAGTACTAGCGGGAGTACTACCCGCCGGGGAGCTGTTTTTT,CASSGVLAGVLPAGELFF